The clone carrying this T cell receptor beta chain was seen only once. Its antigen is unknown. The data were obtained in a study of shared clonotypes between healthy human individuals. General observations from the study: With few donors, the genetic and exposure-history diversity represented was limited. Sharing of clonotypes among donors was expected to vary with sequencing depth.

This CDR3 has 15 residues. Trimming cost V 4 bases and J 9 bases; bases outside gene matches: 10. Germline lookup yields CDR1 SGHDN and CDR2 FVKESK. Samples underwent the assay at deep level. Each PCR replicate run on unsorted PBMC took in roughly 0.3 ug DNA, roughly 29,000 T cell genomes. Assay: immunoSEQ multiplex PCR; the TCRdb copy retains only in-frame clones and omits some. Here the sample spans around 500,000 clones, roughly 80% being singletons. Sequenced: PBMCs. The TCR originated in a woman between 40 and 50 years old in good health. Some clones in this sample may be carry-over from other donors' samples. The gene calls are TRBV14 and TRBJ2-1, with TRBD1 matching 9 bases. CDR3 nucleotides: TGTGCCAGCAGCCGATTCTGGACAGGGGAGGTTGAGCAGTTCTTC. It translates to CASSRFWTGEVEQFF.